The 9 T cell receptor beta chains below come from one sample, sequenced in a study of cytomegalovirus exposure and HLA in healthy donors. PCR amplification relied on 60 Vbeta primers (plus 13 Jbeta primers). Here immunoSEQ multiplex PCR was the method, and the copy in TCRdb shows in-frame clones only, minus some. The sample yields about 79,000 clones, over 70% seen once. The source material was PBMCs. Receptor source: a man in his 60s in good health and CMV-seronegative.

The rearrangement links TRBV1 to TRBJ2-3; the table calls TRBD2, which could not be checked here. TRBV1 is tagged as a pseudogene. The CDR3 loop spans 16 amino acids. CDR3 sequence (DNA): TGCACCAGCAGCCCCGGGACTAGCGGACCCACAGATACGCAGTATTTT. This gives the protein CTSSPGTSGPTDTQYF.

This clone occurred a few times. The gene calls are TRBV2 and TRBJ2-6; 11 bases line up with TRBD1. Germline V CDR1 and CDR2: SNHLY, FYNNEI. The trim removed 4 bases at V and 0 bases at J, leaving 2 bases unmatched. The length of the CDR3 is 17 residues. CDR3 coding DNA: TGTGCCAGCAGTGGGACAGGGGGCAGCTCTGGGGCCAACGTCCTGACTTTC. Translating gives CASSGTGGSSGANVLTF.

The CDR3 sequence: CASSPGDSNQPQHF. CDR3 DNA sequence: TGTGCCAGCTCACCCGGGGACAGTAATCAGCCCCAGCATTTT. This chain uses TRBV18 with TRBJ1-5, with 7 bases aligning to TRBD1. V lost 3 bases and J lost 4; bases outside the gene matches: 3. Per the germline V gene, CDR1 is KGHSH and CDR2 is LQKENI. CDR3 size: 14 residues.

The genes are TRBV19 and TRBJ1-5; D not resolved. The V gene's germline CDR1 is LNHDA and CDR2 SQIVND (reference sequence). Trimming shortened V by 6 bases and J by 3 bases, and 21 bases separated the two germline ends. This CDR3 spans 17 amino acids. The CDR3 loop is CASSQSSSAATNQPQHF. In nucleotides, the CDR3 is TGTGCCAGTAGCCAATCCTCTTCCGCGGCAACCAATCAGCCCCAGCATTTT.

V is TRBV7-2 and J is TRBJ2-5, with a possible D match to TRBD1 (5 bases). The germline gives CDR1 SGHTA, CDR2 FQGNSA. Between the trimmed V and J ends, which lost 3 bases and 1 base, there was a span of 6 bases. The CDR3 contains 13 residues. The CDR3 reads CASSFRVQETQYF. The CDR3 nucleotides are TGTGCCAGCAGCTTCAGGGTCCAAGAGACCCAGTACTTC.

The chain is built from TRBV7-2 and TRBJ1-4; D is possibly TRBD1 (6 bases). The germline CDR1 and CDR2 sequences are SGHTA and FQGNSA. This CDR3 is 13 amino acids long. V dropped 1 base and J dropped 7 bases, with 7 bases sitting between them. CDR3 bases: TGTGCCAGCAGCTTAGTCAGGGGTGAAAAACTGTTTTTT. As protein: CASSLVRGEKLFF.

The chain uses TRBV19 and TRBJ1-2, with D unclear. V gave up 3 bases and J gave up 3 bases, with 11 bases separating them. CDR3 length: 14 residues. Germline loops: CDR1 LNHDA, CDR2 SQIVND (reference sequence). The CDR3: CASSILSADYGYTF. CDR3 DNA: TGTGCCAGTAGTATCCTCTCGGCGGACTATGGCTACACCTTC.

Only one count was recorded for this clone. The V call is TRBV15, the J call TRBJ2-3; no reliable D call. The CDR3 covers 15 residues. Deletions cut 0 bases from V and 2 bases from J, with 9 bases between. CDR1 LNHNV and CDR2 YYDKDF come from the germline V gene (reference sequence). CDR3 sequence reads: CATSRDGRNTDTQYF. As DNA, the CDR3 is TGTGCCACCAGCAGAGATGGCAGGAACACAGATACGCAGTATTTT.

The chain couples TRBV30 to TRBJ2-7; 13 bases map to TRBD2. The germline gives CDR1 GTSNPN, CDR2 SVGIG (reference sequence). V shed 2 bases and J 8 bases; nucleotides not matched to a gene: 6. This CDR3 is 14 amino acids long. CDR3 residues: CAWSSGTSGAQQYF. The CDR3 DNA follows: TGTGCCTGGAGTTCCGGGACTAGCGGGGCTCAGCAGTACTTC.